Below, 29 T cell receptor beta chains from the same sample are listed, as sequenced in a study of blood T cell repertoires in COVID-19 (TCRdb year 2020). The method was the immunoSEQ multiplex PCR assay. TCRdb stores this immuneACCESS table with in-frame sequences only. Part of the clones is absent; in the studies checked, under half of the shortfall reflects unresolved V genes, and no reason is known for the rest. This sample gives 150,000 to 200,000 clones in total; about 90% of them show up just once. The ten largest clonotypes hold roughly 11% of the sample. Sequenced sample: peripheral blood. The receptors come from a woman between 55 and 75 years old with COVID-19, enrolled during active disease.

The V and J genes are TRBV27 and TRBJ2-7, with D unclear. The CDR3 runs to 14 residues. Germline loops: CDR1 MNHEY, CDR2 SMNVEV (reference sequence). The ends were cut back, 0 bases at V and 5 bases at J, with 11 bases in the middle. CDR3 sequence: CASSLSYQVHEQYF. As DNA, the CDR3 is TGTGCCAGCAGTTTATCGTATCAGGTCCACGAGCAGTACTTC.

The CDR3 sequence is CASSSTGFGQPQHF. As DNA, the CDR3 is TGTGCCAGTAGTTCTACAGGGTTTGGTCAGCCCCAGCATTTT. The gene calls are TRBV19 and TRBJ1-5; D might be TRBD1 (6 bases). Per germline, CDR1 LNHDA and CDR2 SQIVND (reference sequence). The CDR3 loop spans 14 amino acids. Trimming stripped 5 bases from V and 6 bases from J, with 14 bases between.

V and J are TRBV9 and TRBJ2-3; 8 bases map to TRBD1. This CDR3 contains 16 residues. With V trimmed by 4 bases and J by 0 bases, 7 bases remained unmatched. The germline V gene has CDR1 SGDLS and CDR2 YYNGEE. The CDR3 nucleotides read TGTGCCAGCAGCAACTACAGGGGGGCTAGCACAGATACGCAGTATTTT. It specifies CASSNYRGASTDTQYF.

The sample holds a few counts of this clone. The V and J genes are TRBV5-5 and TRBJ1-5; D may be TRBD1 (6 bases). There are 15 residues in the CDR3. CDR1 is SGHKS and CDR2 is YYEKEE in the germline V gene (reference sequence). Trimming took off 0 bases at V and 4 bases at J, with 11 bases between the two ends. The CDR3, as DNA: TGTGCCAGCAGCTTGGAGGGGACACCTAATCAGCCCCAGCATTTT. Protein sequence: CASSLEGTPNQPQHF.

This clone appeared once. The V call is TRBV4-1, the J call TRBJ2-7; D is undetermined. The CDR3 totals 15 residues. V gave up 1 base and J gave up 3 bases, with 13 bases separating them. CDR1 MGHRA and CDR2 YSYEKL come from the germline V gene. CDR3 nucleotide sequence: TGCGCCAGCAGCCAAGCTCCGGTTCTCCTCTACGAGCAGTACTTC. Encoded protein: CASSQAPVLLYEQYF.

Here the CDR3 reads CASSSYPGTGDSPLHF. As DNA, the CDR3 is TGTGCCAGCAGTTCATACCCCGGGACAGGGGATTCACCCCTCCACTTT. The V call is TRBV27, the J call TRBJ1-6; 10 positions match TRBD1. The CDR3 has 16 residues. With 4 bases clipped from V and 8 bases from J, the junction kept 8 bases outside the gene matches. Germline CDR1 is MNHEY and CDR2 is SMNVEV (reference sequence).

The V call is TRBV5-1, the J call TRBJ1-5; no reliable D call. V lost 2 bases and J 0 bases, leaving 9 bases between the germline ends. This CDR3 region has 15 residues. In germline, CDR1 is SGHRS, CDR2 YFSETQ. CDR3 coding DNA: TGCGCCAGCAGCTTTGATGCGGGTAGCAATCAGCCCCAGCATTTT. Its translation is CASSFDAGSNQPQHF.

Comment on this clone: The junction differs from germline at one of its ends, possibly a read error. The chain joins TRBV7-7 to TRBJ1-1, with D perhaps TRBD1 (5 bases). The CDR3 covers 16 residues. The germline V gene has CDR1 SSHAT and CDR2 FNYEAQ (reference sequence). The CDR3 DNA reads TGTGCTAGCAGCCCGTCCCGAGGGATGGGGGGCACTGAAGCTTTCTTT. Its protein product is CASSPSRGMGGTEAFF.

The V call is TRBV10-3, the J call TRBJ2-6; tentative D call: TRBD2 (5 bases). Trimming took off 11 bases at V and 3 bases at J, with 14 bases between the two ends. Germline V lookup: CDR1 ENHRY, CDR2 SYGVKD. The CDR3 is made up of 14 amino acids. The CDR3 DNA reads TGTGCCGGCGCGAGGGCCGGTGGGGCCAACGTCCTGACTTTC. Translation: CAGARAGGANVLTF.

The chain is built from TRBV5-1 and TRBJ2-1; 13 positions match TRBD2. V lost 3 bases, J lost 8 bases, and 8 bases stayed unmatched. CDR3 size: 16 residues. Germline CDR1 and CDR2: SGHRS and YFSETQ. Here the CDR3 reads CASSSKLAGGGYEQFF. The CDR3 nucleotides read TGCGCCAGCAGCTCAAAACTAGCGGGAGGGGGGTATGAGCAGTTCTTC. Based on the CDR3 plus reference TRBV5-1 and TRBJ2-1, the full variable domain is KAGVTQTPRYLIKTRGQQVTLSCSPISGHRSVSWYQQTPGQGLQFLFEYFSETQRNKGNFPGRFSGRQFSNSRSEMNVSTLELGDSALYLCASSSKLAGGGYEQFFGPGTRLTVL.

This clone was observed a single time. The V call is TRBV19, the J call TRBJ1-4, with TRBD1 as a possible D gene (5 bases). The CDR3 has 16 amino acids. Trimming cost V 4 bases and J 2 bases, with 14 bases left between them. Germline V gene lookup returns CDR1 LNHDA and CDR2 SQIVND (reference sequence). CDR3 sequence reads: CASSTRDQWTNEKLFF. Here the CDR3 DNA reads TGTGCCAGTAGTACCAGGGATCAGTGGACTAATGAAAAACTGTTTTTT.

The chain couples TRBV7-3 to TRBJ2-1, with TRBD2 as a possible D gene (6 bases). The CDR3 spans 11 residues. Trimming took 8 bases from V and 9 from J, leaving 11 bases between them. Germline-derived CDR1 and CDR2 are SGHTA and FQGTGA. The CDR3 sequence: CASAQGGEQFF. As DNA, the CDR3 is TGTGCCAGCGCCCAGGGAGGTGAGCAGTTCTTC.

The V and J genes are TRBV19 and TRBJ2-7, with 10 bases identical to TRBD1. The CDR3 is 14 residues long. Trimming at V came to 5 bases and at J to 7 bases, leaving 8 bases not matched to a gene. Germline CDR1 is LNHDA and CDR2 is SQIVND (reference sequence). CDR3 in amino acids: CASSSRQGAYEQYF. As DNA, the CDR3 is TGTGCCAGTAGTTCGCGACAGGGGGCTTATGAGCAGTACTTC.

This clone was found once. The rearrangement uses TRBV5-8 and TRBJ2-1; 9 positions agree with TRBD1. The germline gives CDR1 SGHTS, CDR2 YDEGEE. The length of the CDR3 is 16 residues. J lost 0 bases, V lost 5 bases, and 6 bases had no gene match. The CDR3 DNA follows: TGTGCCAGCAGGCCCGGGACAGGGAGCTCCTACAATGAGCAGTTCTTC. This codes for CASRPGTGSSYNEQFF.

In this sample, this clone turned up a few times. The rearrangement links TRBV11-2 to TRBJ2-1, with 7 bases that match TRBD1. V shed 3 bases and J 0 bases; nucleotides not matched to a gene: 2. The CDR3 is 15 amino acids. CDR1 SGHAT and CDR2 FQNNGV come from the germline V gene. The DNA for the CDR3 is TGTGCCAGCAGCTTCACAGGGGCCTCCTACAATGAGCAGTTCTTC. Translating it yields CASSFTGASYNEQFF.

This chain's CDR3 is CASSWDSSGSRTQYF. DNA of the CDR3: TGCGCCAGCAGCTGGGACTCTAGCGGGAGTAGGACGCAGTATTTT. The chain recombines TRBV5-1 with TRBJ2-3; 10 positions agree with TRBD2. This CDR3 region has 15 residues. V trimming: 3 bases; J trimming: 9 bases; junction bases outside the gene matches: 10. CDR1 is SGHRS, CDR2 YFSETQ, per germline.

The chain combines TRBV5-1 with TRBJ1-2, with D possibly matching TRBD1 (6 bases). Germline assignment: CDR1 SGHRS and CDR2 YFSETQ. The CDR3 totals 13 residues. Trimming cost V 3 bases and J 3 bases, with 9 bases left between them. CDR3 loop: CASSYDRHYGYTF. As DNA, the CDR3 is TGCGCCAGCAGCTATGACAGGCACTATGGCTACACCTTC.

The rearrangement links TRBV3-1 (or the pseudogene TRBV3-2) to TRBJ2-7, with 10 nucleotides matching TRBD1. The CDR3 consists of 14 residues. Losses at the gene ends were 4 bases for V and 9 bases for J; bases not matched to a gene: 9. Germline CDR1 and CDR2: LGHDT and YNNKEL (reference sequence). This CDR3 reads CASSLRGQGIGQYF. CDR3 nucleotides: TGTGCCAGCAGCCTCCGGGGACAGGGGATAGGGCAGTACTTC.

The V gene is TRBV27, the J gene TRBJ2-7, with a weak D call TRBD2 (6 bases). CDR1 and CDR2 from the germline V gene are MNHEY and SMNVEV (reference sequence). The CDR3 runs to 14 residues. Trimming took 3 bases from V and 2 from J, leaving 11 bases between them. CDR3 residues: CASSFGRGAYEQYF. CDR3 nucleotides: TGTGCCAGCAGTTTTGGGCGGGGAGCCTACGAGCAGTACTTC.

The V call is TRBV7-3, the J call TRBJ2-2; tentative D call: TRBD2 (6 bases). The CDR3 is 15 residues long. V dropped 4 bases and J dropped 0 bases, with 9 bases sitting between them. From germline, CDR1 is SGHTA and CDR2 FQGTGA. In DNA form, the CDR3 reads TGTGCCAGCAGCTGGACTACCGCGAACACCGGGGAGCTGTTTTTT. Protein sequence: CASSWTTANTGELFF. The entire variable domain, with the rest obtained from reference TRBV7-3 and TRBJ2-2, is as follows: GAGVSQTPSNKVTEKGKYVELRCDPISGHTALYWYRQSLGQGPEFLIYFQGTGAADDSGLPNDRFFAVRPEGSVSTLKIQRTERGDSAVYLCASSWTTANTGELFFGEGSRLTVL.

The rearrangement joins TRBV19 to TRBJ2-1; D not resolved. The CDR3 consists of 14 residues. V dropped 3 bases and J dropped 7 bases, with 13 bases sitting between them. Per germline, CDR1 LNHDA and CDR2 SQIVND (reference sequence). CDR3 coding DNA: TGTGCCAGTAGTATTGGAGAATATTGGAATGAGCAGTTCTTC. The encoded protein is CASSIGEYWNEQFF. Full variable domain (missing parts from reference TRBV19 and TRBJ2-1): DGGITQSPKYLFRKEGQNVTLSCEQNLNHDAMYWYRQDPGQGLRLIYYSQIVNDFQKGDIAEGYSVSREKKESFPLTVTSAQKNPTAFYLCASSIGEYWNEQFFGPGTRLTVL.

The rearrangement joins TRBV24-1 to TRBJ2-1; 14 bases fit TRBD2. The CDR3 contains 19 residues. V lost 1 base, J lost 0 bases, and 4 bases stayed unmatched. Germline V gene lookup returns CDR1 KGHDR and CDR2 SFDVKD. The CDR3 region has the DNA TGTGCCACCAGTGATTTAGGGACTAGCGGGAGCCCCTCCTACAATGAGCAGTTCTTC. This codes for CATSDLGTSGSPSYNEQFF.

This chain links TRBV7-8 with TRBJ2-7; a possible D gene is TRBD2 (5 bases). Germline V gene lookup returns CDR1 SGHVS and CDR2 FQNEAQ. Trimming cost V 5 bases and J 3 bases, with 11 bases left between them. The CDR3 length is 13 residues. CDR3 in DNA: TGTGCCAGCAGCGCCCGGGCGGGCTACGAGCAGTACTTC. Translated: CASSARAGYEQYF. Full variable domain (missing parts from reference TRBV7-8 and TRBJ2-7): GAGVSQSPRYKVAKRGQDVALRCDPISGHVSLFWYQQALGQGPEFLTYFQNEAQLDKSGLPSDRFFAERPEGSVSTLKIQRTQQEDSAVYLCASSARAGYEQYFGPGTRLTVT.

The chain is built from TRBV6-5 and TRBJ1-2, with TRBD1 matching 11 bases. V trimming: 5 bases; J trimming: 7 bases; junction bases outside the gene matches: 6. Germline CDR1 and CDR2: MNHEY and SVGAGI. This CDR3 is built from 14 residues. CDR3 sequence reads: CASSPRTGGLGYTF. CDR3 nucleotides: TGTGCCAGCAGTCCCCGGACAGGGGGCCTTGGCTACACCTTC.

The chain uses TRBV6-4 and TRBJ1-2, with D hard to call. V dropped 6 bases and J dropped 6 bases, with 17 bases sitting between them. CDR3 size: 14 residues. Germline-derived CDR1 and CDR2 are MRHNA and SNTAGT. The CDR3 is CASRYGRGLDGYTF. CDR3 in DNA: TGTGCCAGCAGATACGGACGCGGGTTAGATGGCTACACCTTC.

Written as DNA, the CDR3 is TGTGCCACCAGTGACGCCACAGGACCGCTAGCCAAAAACATTCAGTACTTC. Translated, it gives CATSDATGPLAKNIQYF. This chain joins TRBV24-1 and TRBJ2-4, with D maybe TRBD1 (5 bases). The CDR3 extends over 17 amino acids. V dropped 4 bases and J dropped 0 bases, with 15 bases sitting between them. The germline CDR1 and CDR2 sequences are KGHDR and SFDVKD.

Here the CDR3 DNA reads TGTGCCAGCAGCAAGGGACTGATCTATGGCTACACCTTC. It is translated as CASSKGLIYGYTF. V is TRBV12-3 or TRBV12-4 and J is TRBJ1-2, with D possibly TRBD1 on 5 matching bases. The V gene lost 6 bases and the J gene lost 4 bases, with 12 bases spanning the gap. This CDR3 comprises 13 residues.

The CDR3 protein is CAWSMTSGRFNEQFF. The CDR3 coding sequence is TGTGCCTGGAGTATGACTAGCGGGAGATTCAATGAGCAGTTCTTC. The chain has TRBV30 and TRBJ2-1, with 12 nucleotides matching TRBD2. Germline CDR1 reads GTSNPN; CDR2 reads SVGIG (reference sequence). Unmatched junction bases numbered 5, after V lost 2 bases and J lost 6 bases. The CDR3 covers 15 residues.

The rearrangement links TRBV11-3 to TRBJ2-2; tentative D call: TRBD2 (6 bases). The V and J ends lost 2 bases and 7 bases respectively, with 11 bases between them. CDR3 length: 14 residues. Germline CDR1 SGHNT, CDR2 YENEEA. The CDR3 spells CASSLLGEDGELFF. DNA for the CDR3: TGTGCCAGCAGCTTATTGGGGGAGGACGGGGAGCTGTTTTTT.